The 17 T cell receptor beta chains below were found in one sample sequenced in a study of blood T cell repertoires in COVID-19. Measured with immunoSEQ multiplex PCR; TCRdb has only the in-frame clones, and not every one. The data contain fewer than 250,000 clones, around 89% of them seen just once; the ten biggest clones take up around 4.8%. Material for sequencing was peripheral blood. These receptors were taken from a woman in her 40s with acute or convalescent COVID-19.

The chain uses TRBV6-2 or TRBV6-3 and TRBJ2-5, with D perhaps matching TRBD1 (6 bases). The CDR3 contains 16 residues. V lost 2 bases and J 2 bases, leaving 15 bases between the germline ends. Germline CDR1 is MNHEY and CDR2 is SVGEGT. DNA of the CDR3: TGTGCCAGCAGTTACACACACATGGACAGACAAGAGACCCAGTACTTC. It encodes CASSYTHMDRQETQYF.

This chain connects TRBV30 to TRBJ2-7, with a possible D match to TRBD1 (5 bases). Per the germline V gene, CDR1 is GTSNPN and CDR2 is SVGIG (reference sequence). Trimming pared 8 bases from V and 6 bases from J, leaving 26 bases between. The CDR3 extends over 15 amino acids. The CDR3: CALDTGVRRGAEQYV. The DNA for the CDR3 is TGTGCCCTGGACACCGGAGTAAGGCGAGGAGCCGAGCAGTACGTC.

CDR3 sequence reads: CASSLNIQDPLHF. The CDR3 region has the DNA TGTGCCAGCAGCTTGAACATCCAAGATCCCCTCCACTTT. The V gene is TRBV5-6, the J gene TRBJ1-6, with no clear D. The CDR3 is 13 residues long. The germline V gene encodes CDR1 SGHDT and CDR2 YYEEEE. V lost 1 base, J lost 13 bases, and 12 bases lay in between.

CDR3 protein: CASSAGMNTEAFF. For the CDR3, the DNA is TGTGCCAGCAGCGCAGGGATGAACACTGAAGCTTTCTTT. The chain joins TRBV2 to TRBJ1-1; the D gene is possibly TRBD1 (5 bases). The CDR3 is made up of 13 amino acids. Germline values: CDR1 SNHLY, CDR2 FYNNEI. Deletions cut 6 bases from V and 0 bases from J, with 8 bases between.

The chain is built from TRBV2 and TRBJ1-5; tentatively, D is TRBD1 (5 bases). Germline loops: CDR1 SNHLY, CDR2 FYNNEI. V gave up 5 bases and J gave up 0 bases, with 8 bases separating them. The CDR3 extends over 14 amino acids. DNA of the CDR3: TGTGCCAGCAGTTCGACAGCTAGCAATCAGCCCCAGCATTTT. It is translated as CASSSTASNQPQHF.

The rearrangement links TRBV6-6 to TRBJ1-4, with D unresolved. Trimming cost V 3 bases and J 6 bases, with 11 bases left between them. CDR1 is MNHNY and CDR2 is SVGAGI in the germline V gene (reference sequence). This CDR3 is 14 amino acids long. CDR3 in DNA: TGTGCCAGCAGTTATCCGGAGAGAGATGAAAAACTGTTTTTT. Residues: CASSYPERDEKLFF.

The chain couples TRBV29-1 to TRBJ1-1, with D maybe TRBD1 (5 bases). Germline-derived CDR1 and CDR2 are SQVTM and ANQGSEA. V was cut by 4 bases and J by 4 bases, with 28 bases left in between. The CDR3 spans 18 residues. The CDR3 sequence is CSVVRPVAERGFGTEAFF. In DNA, the CDR3 is TGCAGCGTTGTTAGGCCAGTGGCCGAGCGGGGCTTTGGCACTGAAGCTTTCTTT. Filled out from reference TRBV29-1 and TRBJ1-1, the complete variable domain reads SAVISQKPSRDICQRGTSLTIQCQVDSQVTMMFWYRQQPGQSLTLIATANQGSEATYESGFVIDKFPISRPNLTFSTLTVSNMSPEDSSIYLCSVVRPVAERGFGTEAFFGQGTRLTVV.

The genes are TRBV10-3 and TRBJ2-2; 12 bases are shared with TRBD1. V lost 4 bases, J lost 5 bases, and 5 bases stayed unmatched. Germline CDR1 ENHRY, CDR2 SYGVKD. The CDR3 has 16 amino acids. CDR3: CAISGGQGAGTGELFF. CDR3 nucleotides: TGTGCCATCAGTGGGGGACAGGGGGCAGGTACCGGGGAGCTGTTTTTT.

V usage is TRBV6-5 and J usage is TRBJ2-1; TRBD2 is a possible D gene (6 bases). Germline CDR1 reads MNHEY; CDR2 reads SVGAGI. CDR3 length: 14 amino acids. The V and J ends lost 5 bases and 5 bases respectively, with 13 bases between them. The CDR3 loop reads CASSRGSKDNEQFF. The DNA of the CDR3 is TGTGCCAGCAGTCGGGGGAGTAAGGACAATGAGCAGTTCTTC.

The chain links TRBV6-5 to TRBJ2-2; 11 bases line up with TRBD1. In germline, CDR1 is MNHEY, CDR2 SVGAGI. V shed 7 bases and J 7 bases; nucleotides not matched to a gene: 2. This CDR3 has 13 residues. The CDR3 sequence is CASTGTGGGELFF. The CDR3 DNA is TGTGCCAGCACCGGGACAGGGGGCGGGGAGCTGTTTTTT.

The chain recombines TRBV20-1 with TRBJ2-7; 7 nucleotides line up with TRBD2. Germline CDR1 and CDR2: DFQATT and SNEGSKA (reference sequence). Trimming cost V 3 bases and J 1 base; bases outside gene matches: 3. This CDR3 contains 13 residues. The CDR3 coding sequence is TGCAGTGCTAGTGGGGGGGATTCCTACGAGCAGTACGTC. Translating it yields CSASGGDSYEQYV.

J is TRBJ2-7 and V is TRBV7-2, with D maybe TRBD2 (6 bases). The germline gives CDR1 SGHTA, CDR2 FQGNSA. The CDR3 contains 15 residues. V dropped 2 bases and J dropped 3 bases, with 14 bases sitting between them. CDR3 DNA sequence: TGTGCCAGCAGCTTAAGCGATGCGGGACTCTACGAGCAGTACGTC. Amino acids: CASSLSDAGLYEQYV.

The chain joins TRBV24-1 to TRBJ1-2; the D is unclear. The germline V and J ends were trimmed by 4 bases and 2 bases, with 4 bases remaining between them. Germline V gene data show CDR1 as KGHDR and CDR2 as SFDVKD. The CDR3 spans 12 residues. CDR3 loop: CATSEANYGYTF. The CDR3 DNA reads as TGTGCCACCAGTGAAGCGAACTATGGCTACACCTTC.

This clone was found once. The rearrangement links TRBV10-3 to TRBJ1-2; D ambiguous. This CDR3 spans 13 amino acids. Per the germline V gene, CDR1 is ENHRY and CDR2 is SYGVKD. V was pared by 8 bases and J by 4 bases, with 14 bases between. In nucleotides, the CDR3 is TGTGCCATCCCTCGGGAGGACTTCTATGGCTACACCTTC. This codes for CAIPREDFYGYTF.

This clone has just one count. The V and J genes are TRBV15 and TRBJ1-1; TRBD1 aligns across 9 bases. Per the germline V gene, CDR1 is LNHNV and CDR2 is YYDKDF (reference sequence). With 6 bases clipped from V and 2 bases from J, the junction kept 4 bases outside the gene matches. The CDR3 runs 14 residues. The CDR3 coding sequence is TGTGCCACCAGTTGGGACAGGGCAAACACTGAAGCTTTCTTT. Amino acids: CATSWDRANTEAFF.

V is TRBV15 and J is TRBJ1-1; TRBD1 might be the D (6 bases). The V and J ends lost 1 base and 0 bases respectively, with 9 bases between them. This CDR3 comprises 15 residues. The germline gives CDR1 LNHNV, CDR2 YYDKDF (reference sequence). DNA for the CDR3: TGTGCCACCAGCAGAGGAAAGGGGGTGAACACTGAAGCTTTCTTT. It encodes CATSRGKGVNTEAFF.

This clone was detected once. The chain recombines TRBV4-1 with TRBJ2-5; 8 bases align to TRBD1. The CDR3 runs 17 residues. V lost 0 bases and J lost 2; bases outside the gene matches: 8. Germline V lookup: CDR1 MGHRA, CDR2 YSYEKL. This CDR3 is CASSQEWLRDRQETQYF. DNA of the CDR3: TGCGCCAGCAGCCAAGAGTGGCTCCGGGACAGGCAAGAGACCCAGTACTTC.